This note documents a single T cell receptor beta chain sequence. This sample is part of a study of blood T cell repertoires in COVID-19. TCRdb's table, derived via immunoSEQ multiplex PCR, lists solely in-frame clones and lacks some. The sample comprises approximately 280,000 clones, roughly 90% of which are singletons, and roughly 9.1% rests with the top ten. Germline V CDR1 and CDR2: SGHRS, YFSETQ. CDR3 length equals 16 residues. With 0 bases removed from V and 7 bases from J, the gap between germline ends came to 20 bases. The V call is TRBV5-1, the J call TRBJ2-7; D might be TRBD2 (8 bases). This receptor was taken from a young man with active or convalescent COVID-19. Sequenced sample: peripheral blood. CDR3 in DNA: TGCGCCAGCAGCTTGGCGGGGGGGACAGCCATCTTGGAGCAGTACTTC. It encodes CASSLAGGTAILEQYF.